The source of this TCR beta chain is a study of T cell responses to AZD1222 COVID-19 vaccine. Study-wide results and limits: The donor cohort was predominantly white British with a female majority, and clonal diversity may have been underestimated. Spike was spanned by vaccine-associated CD4 TCRs, with dominance at 160-218 and 743-854. Repertoires in all cases were sampled only once the peak T cell response had passed.

CDR3 length: 19 residues. V was clipped by 6 bases and J by 0 bases, with 24 bases between them. Germline CDR1 is SGHNT and CDR2 is YENEEA. About this clone itself: The antigen is undetermined.

Libraries were prepared by immunoSEQ multiplex PCR; TCRdb keeps only in-frame clonotypes and omits some of them. The sample contains about 180,000 clones, around 90% of which appear only once. The TCR was taken from an adult who received the AZD1222 COVID-19 vaccine. V and J are TRBV11-3 and TRBJ1-5; the D gene is possibly TRBD1 (6 bases). The source material was peripheral blood, sampled 28 days after the second AZD1222 dose. The CDR3 region is CASRAGAPLPTYSNQPQHF. The CDR3 DNA is TGTGCCAGCAGGGCAGGGGCCCCACTCCCGACATATAGCAATCAGCCCCAGCATTTT.